Listed below are T cell receptor beta chains from one sample, sequenced in a study of cytomegalovirus exposure and HLA in healthy donors. Sequencing used immunoSEQ multiplex PCR; TCRdb keeps in-frame clones, though not all of them. This repertoire shows approximately 71,000 clones, 72% found once; its top ten account for over 10%. What was sequenced was PBMCs. The source of these receptors is a woman aged 40-49 years in good health and CMV-seropositive. Both conserved end residues are part of each CDR3. Fields, in order: clone size, V gene, D gene, J gene, CDR3 protein, CDR3 DNA. D genes are given only for firm matches. Expanded clones get a size class; other rows say once, few or many, or leave the size out.

NA	TRBV6-1	NA	TRBJ1-2	CASSEEIEGYPF	TGTGCCAGCAGTGAAGAAATAGAGGGCTACCCCTTC
NA	TRBV5-4	TRBD1	TRBJ1-5	CASSEGQGDQPQHF	TGTGCCAGCAGCGAGGGACAGGGTGATCAGCCCCAGCATTTT
few	TRBV19	TRBD1	TRBJ1-6	CASSIPRGNSPLHF	TGTGCCAGTAGTATCCCCAGGGGGAATTCACCCCTCCACTTT
NA	TRBV5-1	NA	TRBJ2-3	CASSLVEPSTDTQYF	TGCGCCAGCAGCTTGGTGGAGCCTAGCACAGATACGCAGTATTTT
NA	TRBV6-5	TRBD1	TRBJ1-6	CASSQTRDSNSPLHF	TGTGCCAGCAGCCAAACTCGGGACAGCAATTCACCCCTCCACTTT
NA	TRBV6-6	TRBD1	TRBJ2-7	CASSCIRTGDEQYF	TGTGCCAGCAGTTGCATAAGGACAGGGGACGAGCAGTACTTC
NA	TRBV9	TRBD2	TRBJ2-5	CASSPSSGGAGETQYF	TGTGCCAGCAGCCCCAGTAGCGGGGGGGCGGGAGAGACCCAGTACTTC
NA	TRBV7-9	TRBD1	TRBJ1-1	CASSSGQITEAFF	TGTGCCAGCAGCTCGGGACAGATCACTGAAGCTTTCTTT
NA	TRBV5-6	TRBD1	TRBJ1-1	CASSLVGGTVNTEAFF	TGTGCCAGCAGCTTGGTTGGGGGGACAGTCAACACTGAAGCTTTCTTT
NA	TRBV19	TRBD1	TRBJ1-5	CASQVGTGSVNQPQHF	TGTGCCAGTCAAGTGGGGACAGGCTCGGTCAATCAGCCCCAGCATTTT
NA	TRBV2	NA	TRBJ1-2	CASSEMGGYYGYTF	TGTGCCAGCAGTGAAATGGGGGGGTACTATGGCTACACCTTC
few	TRBV6-1	NA	TRBJ2-6	CASSDAGSGANVLTF	TGTGCCAGCAGTGACGCAGGCTCTGGGGCCAACGTCCTGACTTTC
few	TRBV6-6	NA	TRBJ1-1	CASIPRGENTEAFF	TGTGCCAGCATCCCCAGGGGTGAGAACACTGAAGCTTTCTTT
NA	TRBV11-3	TRBD1	TRBJ1-1	CASSSDRVTEAFF	TGTGCCAGCAGCTCGGACAGGGTTACTGAAGCTTTCTTT
NA	TRBV5-4	TRBD2	TRBJ2-5	CASSDLTSGETQYF	TGTGCCAGCAGCGATCTGACTAGCGGGGAGACCCAGTACTTC
NA	TRBV6-5	NA	TRBJ2-3	CASRPPGVDTQYF	TGTGCCAGCAGGCCGCCGGGGGTCGATACGCAGTATTTT
NA	TRBV2	TRBD2	TRBJ2-7	CASKGLVSREQYF	TGTGCCAGCAAGGGACTAGTCTCCCGCGAGCAGTACTTC
NA	TRBV19	NA	TRBJ2-3	CASSIAGGPADTQYF	TGTGCCAGTAGTATTGCCGGGGGGCCCGCAGATACGCAGTATTTT
NA	TRBV19	NA	TRBJ1-1	CASSISGNTEAFF	TGTGCCAGTAGTATATCGGGGAACACTGAAGCTTTCTTT
NA	TRBV11-3	NA	TRBJ2-1	CASSLDQGVDNEQFF	TGTGCCAGCAGCTTAGATCAAGGGGTAGACAATGAGCAGTTCTTC
NA	TRBV7-8	NA	TRBJ1-2	CASSLGSYGYTF	TGTGCCAGCAGCTTAGGCAGCTATGGCTACACCTTC
few	TRBV6-1	NA	TRBJ2-6	CASSVRRVSTGANVLTF	TGTGCCAGCAGTGTAAGGAGGGTTTCAACTGGGGCCAACGTCCTGACTTTC
NA	TRBV4-2	NA	TRBJ2-3	CASSQDHSRTDTQYF	TGTGCCAGCAGCCAAGACCACTCTCGCACAGATACGCAGTATTTT
few	TRBV14	NA	TRBJ2-1	CASSQTFDRRTYNEQFF	TGTGCCAGCAGCCAAACCTTTGACAGAAGAACGTACAATGAGCAGTTCTTC
NA	TRBV29-1	TRBD1	TRBJ1-2	CSVGTVKNYGYTF	TGCAGCGTGGGGACAGTCAAAAACTATGGCTACACCTTC
NA	TRBV2	TRBD1	TRBJ1-2	CASSGYLRGRGGYTF	TGTGCCAGCAGCGGCTATCTCAGGGGGCGGGGTGGCTACACCTTC
NA	TRBV5-1	TRBD1	TRBJ1-2	CASSLVTGGDYGYTF	TGCGCCAGCAGCTTGGTTACAGGGGGGGACTATGGCTACACCTTC
NA	TRBV7-2	NA	TRBJ2-5	CASSGIVGGWETQYF	TGTGCCAGCAGCGGTATTGTGGGGGGATGGGAGACCCAGTACTTC
NA	TRBV7-3	TRBD2	TRBJ2-1	CASSLFGGAGGWDNEQFF	TGTGCCAGCAGCTTATTCGGCGGAGCGGGGGGTTGGGACAATGAGCAGTTCTTC
NA	TRBV7-3	NA	TRBJ2-2	CASSLNAPTNTGELFF	TGTGCCAGCAGCTTAAACGCCCCTACTAACACCGGGGAGCTGTTTTTT
NA	TRBV29-1	TRBD1	TRBJ2-7	CSVKRDRDSYEQYF	TGCAGCGTTAAACGGGACAGGGACTCCTACGAGCAGTACTTC
few	TRBV5-1	TRBD1	TRBJ1-6	CASSLKPGTDPSPLHF	TGCGCCAGCAGCTTAAAGCCCGGGACAGACCCATCACCCCTCCACTTT
NA	TRBV6-5	NA	TRBJ2-3	CASSYALAAGDTQYF	TGTGCCAGCAGTTACGCGTTAGCCGCCGGAGATACGCAGTATTTT
NA	TRBV29-1	TRBD2	TRBJ2-3	CSVEDKRRGGGDTQYF	TGCAGCGTTGAAGATAAAAGGCGGGGGGGAGGAGATACGCAGTATTTT
NA	TRBV29-1	NA	TRBJ2-3	CSVAVSQTGDTQYF	TGCAGCGTTGCAGTTTCCCAGACCGGGGATACGCAGTATTTT
NA	TRBV5-1	TRBD1	TRBJ1-5	CASSLMAGGNQPQHF	TGCGCCAGCAGCTTGATGGCAGGGGGAAACCAGCCCCAGCATTTT
NA	TRBV14	NA	TRBJ2-1	CASSQGGPYNEQFF	TGTGCCAGCAGCCAAGGGGGGCCCTACAATGAGCAGTTCTTC
NA	TRBV4-2	NA	TRBJ1-6	CASSQGWGSTLHF	TGTGCCAGCAGCCAAGGATGGGGCAGCACCCTCCACTTT
NA	TRBV19	NA	TRBJ1-1	CASSMSGQTEAFF	TGTGCCAGTAGTATGTCAGGGCAGACTGAAGCTTTCTTT
NA	TRBV21-1	NA	TRBJ1-4	CASSKVRTGGDWIGIEKLFF	TGTGCCAGCAGCAAAGTGAGGACAGGGGGCGACTGGATTGGGATTGAAAAACTGTTTTTT
once	TRBV27	NA	TRBJ1-2	CASSPGPPGNGYTF	TGTGCCAGCAGTCCTGGTCCCCCGGGAAATGGCTACACCTTC
NA	TRBV11-3	NA	TRBJ1-1	CASSPRGNTEAFF	TGTGCCAGCAGCCCCAGGGGAAACACTGAAGCTTTCTTT
NA	TRBV5-4	NA	TRBJ2-2	CASSLPGAPGERELFF	TGTGCCAGCAGCTTGCCAGGGGCCCCTGGGGAGAGGGAGCTGTTTTTT
NA	TRBV7-6	NA	TRBJ1-6	CASRAGVSYNSPLHF	TGTGCCAGCAGAGCAGGGGTCTCCTATAATTCACCCCTCCACTTT